The T cell receptor beta chain described here comes from a study of blood T cell repertoires in COVID-19. The protocol was immunoSEQ multiplex PCR, while the TCRdb copy is restricted to in-frame clones and leaves out a portion. The table records about 170,000 clones, around 87% of them present only once. The CDR3 is 15 amino acids. J was trimmed by 5 bases and V by 4 bases; bases with no gene match: 5. The V gene's germline CDR1 is SGHAT and CDR2 FQDESV (reference sequence). Sequenced: peripheral blood. This TCR was recovered from a woman at least 80 years old with COVID-19, enrolled during active disease. The chain couples TRBV11-1 to TRBJ1-6; TRBD1 matches at 7 bases. The CDR3 DNA reads TGTGCCAGCAGCTGGGGACAGCCTAATAATTCACCCCTCCACTTT. Protein: CASSWGQPNNSPLHF.